The 7 T cell receptor beta chains reported below all come from one sample, sequenced in a study of CD8 T cells in ankylosing spondylitis. TCRdb independently ran MiXCR on the 5' RACE reads; one entry per CDR3 protein. The sample shows a few hundred thousand distinct CDR3 sequences, around 10% of them seen only once. The sequenced material came from blood, either unsorted or a sorted T cell fraction (not recorded which). The receptors come from a male donor with ankylosing spondylitis or in good health (not recorded which).

This clonotype was recorded a few times. The chain is built from TRBV6-2 or TRBV6-3 and TRBJ2-7, with TRBD1 matching 7 bases. V shed 5 bases and J 4 bases; nucleotides not matched to a gene: 11. The germline V gene encodes CDR1 MNHEY and CDR2 SVGEGT. The CDR3 is made up of 15 amino acids. The CDR3 bases are TGTGCCAGCAGTAGCTCCGGAAGGGGGCGTTACGAGCAGTACTTC. Translated: CASSSSGRGRYEQYF.

This clonotype was recorded at least ten times. V and J are TRBV5-1 and TRBJ2-2; 7 bases line up with TRBD2. Germline-derived CDR1 and CDR2 are SGHRS and YFSETQ. V shed 3 bases, J shed 4 bases, and the junction held 9 bases outside the gene matches. This CDR3 spans 16 amino acids. CDR3 sequence (DNA): TGCGCCAGCAGCTCCCTAGCGGAGAAGGGCACCGGGGAGCTGTTTTTT. Translating gives CASSSLAEKGTGELFF.

This clonotype has a count of ten or more. The CDR3 sequence: CASSGTGGNSPLHF. The CDR3 DNA is TGTGCCAGCAGCGGAACAGGAGGCAATTCACCCCTCCACTTT. V is TRBV7-9 and J is TRBJ1-6; TRBD1 might be the D (5 bases). Trimming took 5 bases from V and 7 from J, leaving 12 bases between them. Per germline, CDR1 SEHNR and CDR2 FQNEAQ (reference sequence). This CDR3 has 14 residues.

The chain employs TRBV6-2 or TRBV6-3 and TRBJ2-3; tentatively, D is TRBD2 (6 bases). The V end was cut by 6 bases, the J end by 4 bases, with 14 bases between. The germline CDR1 and CDR2 sequences are MNHEY and SVGEGT. CDR3 size: 14 residues. The CDR3 nucleotides are TGTGCCAGCAGGGTGACTAGTGGCTCAGATACGCAGTATTTT. Translation: CASRVTSGSDTQYF.

DNA of the CDR3: TGTGCCAGCAGCGTGACAGGCAACTACGAGCAGTACTTC. It encodes CASSVTGNYEQYF. The chain recombines TRBV27 with TRBJ2-7, with D possibly TRBD1 on 6 matching bases. The CDR3 totals 13 residues. V lost 6 bases, J lost 3 bases, and 12 bases lay in between. The germline gives CDR1 MNHEY, CDR2 SMNVEV (reference sequence).

This clonotype was counted a few times. V usage is TRBV12-3 or TRBV12-4 and J usage is TRBJ2-2; D is possibly TRBD1 or TRBD2 (5 bases each). The V and J ends lost 3 bases and 3 bases respectively, with 11 bases between them. The CDR3 extends over 15 amino acids. The CDR3 region has the DNA TGTGCCAGCAGTTTTCTGGGGGTCGACACCGGGGAGCTGTTTTTT. Translated, it gives CASSFLGVDTGELFF.

This clonotype was detected ten times or more. At one end, the junction sequence differs from germline, possibly due to a read error. The rearrangement uses TRBV25-1 and TRBJ2-3, with D uncertain. The germline V gene has CDR1 MGHDK and CDR2 SYGVNS. CDR3 size: 15 residues. CDR3 loop: CASSEFVGITDTQYF. The CDR3 DNA reads as TGTGCCAGTAGTGAATTTGTCGGAATCACAGATACGCAGTATTTT.